Listed below are T cell receptor beta chains from one sample, sequenced in a study of graft-versus-host responses after intestinal transplantation. The method was immunoSEQ multiplex PCR; TCRdb's version includes in-frame clones alone and lacks a portion of them. In the table there are about 100,000 clones, about 91% of which are singletons. These receptors are not linked to any known antigen. This sample comprised unstimulated CD4+ T cells sorted from spleen or lymph node cells, obtained before transplant. These receptors were collected from a human donor who was the organ donor for an intestinal transplant. The CDR3 runs from the conserved cysteine through the conserved F or W. D genes are given only for firm matches. A row's size may be missing; if present it is once, few, many or a size class.

v_gene	abundance	d_gene	j_gene	CDR3nt	CDR3aa
TRBV5-1	NA	NA	TRBJ1-1	TGCGCCAGCAGCTTGGAGGTGGGCCGGATAAACACTGAAGCTTTCTTT	CASSLEVGRINTEAFF
TRBV2	once	TRBD2	TRBJ2-2	TGTGCCAGCAGTGATCTAGCGGGGGCCCTTTACACCGGGGAGCTGTTTTTT	CASSDLAGALYTGELFF
TRBV18	NA	NA	TRBJ2-1	TGTGCCAGCTCACCATCGGGATCCTACAATGAGCAGTTCTTC	CASSPSGSYNEQFF
TRBV11-3	NA	TRBD2	TRBJ2-7	TGTGCCAGCAGCTTAGACCTCTGGGTAGCGGGAGACTACGAGCAGTACTTC	CASSLDLWVAGDYEQYF
TRBV6-1	NA	NA	TRBJ1-2	TGTGCCAGCAGTGAAGTTAACTATGGCTACACCTTC	CASSEVNYGYTF
TRBV10-1	NA	TRBD2	TRBJ2-3	TGCGCCAGCAGTCGGGACTACACAGATACGCAGTATTTT	CASSRDYTDTQYF
TRBV6-1	NA	NA	TRBJ2-2	TGTGCCAGCTCTCGAAGCGGCACCGGGGAGCTGTTTTTT	CASSRSGTGELFF
TRBV6-6	NA	TRBD1	TRBJ1-3	TGTGCCAGCAGCGGACAGGGGAAAGGAAACACCATATATTTT	CASSGQGKGNTIYF
TRBV11-2	NA	NA	TRBJ2-3	TGTGCCAGCAGCCAGTGGCCTACAGCTAGCACAGATACGCAGTATTTT	CASSQWPTASTDTQYF
TRBV18	NA	TRBD1	TRBJ1-6	TGTGCCAGCTCACGAAATCCCCAGGGGGTCGTTGGTTCACCCCTCCACTTT	CASSRNPQGVVGSPLHF
TRBV7-6	NA	TRBD1	TRBJ2-5	TGTGCCAGCAGCTTAACCCGGACAGGGACAGAGACCCAGTACTTC	CASSLTRTGTETQYF
TRBV6-6	NA	NA	TRBJ1-4	TGTGCCAGCAGTCCCCCCGGGGGGAATGAAAAACTGTTTTTT	CASSPPGGNEKLFF
TRBV19	NA	NA	TRBJ1-3	TGTGCCAGTAGTATTGGGACACTGAGAAACACCATATATTTT	CASSIGTLRNTIYF
TRBV14	NA	TRBD2	TRBJ2-3	TGTGCCAGCAGCCTCGGACTAGCGGGAAGGAGAGATACGCAGTATTTT	CASSLGLAGRRDTQYF
TRBV27	NA	NA	TRBJ1-2	TGTGCCAGCAGTTTGGGCAGCTTCTATGGCTACACCTTC	CASSLGSFYGYTF
TRBV5-1	NA	TRBD2	TRBJ2-5	TGCGCCAGCCAGCGGGGCCGAGAGACCCAGTACTTC	CASQRGRETQYF
TRBV18	NA	TRBD2	TRBJ2-7	TGTGCCAGCTCACCTCAGGGAGGGCTTGGGGGCTCCTACGAGCAGTACTTC	CASSPQGGLGGSYEQYF
TRBV7-2	NA	TRBD1	TRBJ2-5	TGTGCCAGCAGACAGGGGGAGAGAGGGGAGACCCAGTACTTC	CASRQGERGETQYF
TRBV10-3	NA	TRBD2	TRBJ2-7	TGTGCCATCAGTGATCGGAGCGGGAGGAGGAACGAGCAGTACTTC	CAISDRSGRRNEQYF
TRBV30	NA	NA	TRBJ2-7	TGTGCCTGGAAGGGTTTATCCTACGAGCAGTACTTC	CAWKGLSYEQYF
TRBV6-5	NA	NA	TRBJ1-1	TGTGCCAGCAGTTACTCGGCGGGGGGAACTGAAGCTTTCTTT	CASSYSAGGTEAFF
TRBV10-1	NA	NA	TRBJ2-4	TGCGCCAGCAGTGATCCTAGGGGTAACATTCAGTACTTC	CASSDPRGNIQYF
TRBV6-1	NA	NA	TRBJ2-7	TGTGCCAGCAAAGGGCAGGGCCCCTACGAGCAGTACTTC	CASKGQGPYEQYF
TRBV7-2	NA	NA	TRBJ2-3	TGTGCCAGCAGCTTAGGTAGGAAGCACACAGATACGCAGTATTTT	CASSLGRKHTDTQYF